The clone carrying this T cell receptor (beta chain) turned up a few times. Its target is unknown. Germline loops: CDR1 SGDLS, CDR2 YYNGEE. The CDR3 is made up of 16 amino acids. The V and J ends lost 0 bases and 4 bases, in that order; junction bases with no gene match: 6. This record belongs to a study of response to subunit inactivated influenza vaccine. Overall study findings and caveats: Every seasonal influenza vaccination brings in few new T cells, the authors suggested.

TCRdb called the RT-PCR reads again in MiXCR, with one record for every CDR3 protein. The sample has 610,000 or so distinct CDR3 sequences; approximately 15% are singletons. The chain is built from TRBV9 and TRBJ2-2; 7 bases map to TRBD1. The material was PBMCs from blood, obtained about 13 days after vaccination. This sequence originates from a man aged 50-60 years who received an inactivated influenza vaccine. The CDR3 loop reads CASSVERGPGTGELFF. In DNA, the CDR3 is TGTGCCAGCAGCGTAGAGAGGGGGCCAGGCACCGGGGAGCTGTTTTTT.